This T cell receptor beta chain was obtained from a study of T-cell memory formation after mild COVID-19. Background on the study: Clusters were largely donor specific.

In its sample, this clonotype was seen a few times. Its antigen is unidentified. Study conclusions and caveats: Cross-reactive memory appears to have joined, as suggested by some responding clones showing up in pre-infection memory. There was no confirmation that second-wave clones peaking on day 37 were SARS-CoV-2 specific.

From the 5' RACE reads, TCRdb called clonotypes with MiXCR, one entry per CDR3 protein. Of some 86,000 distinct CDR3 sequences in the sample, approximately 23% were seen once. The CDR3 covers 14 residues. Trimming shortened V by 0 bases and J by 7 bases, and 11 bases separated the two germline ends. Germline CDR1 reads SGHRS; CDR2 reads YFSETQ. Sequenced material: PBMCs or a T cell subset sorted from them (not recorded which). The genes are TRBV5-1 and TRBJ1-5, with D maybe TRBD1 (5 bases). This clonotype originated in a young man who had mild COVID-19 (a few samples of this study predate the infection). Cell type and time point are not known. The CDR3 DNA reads TGCGCCAGCAGCTTGGATCAGGGAGGCCAGCCCCAGCATTTT. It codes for CASSLDQGGQPQHF.